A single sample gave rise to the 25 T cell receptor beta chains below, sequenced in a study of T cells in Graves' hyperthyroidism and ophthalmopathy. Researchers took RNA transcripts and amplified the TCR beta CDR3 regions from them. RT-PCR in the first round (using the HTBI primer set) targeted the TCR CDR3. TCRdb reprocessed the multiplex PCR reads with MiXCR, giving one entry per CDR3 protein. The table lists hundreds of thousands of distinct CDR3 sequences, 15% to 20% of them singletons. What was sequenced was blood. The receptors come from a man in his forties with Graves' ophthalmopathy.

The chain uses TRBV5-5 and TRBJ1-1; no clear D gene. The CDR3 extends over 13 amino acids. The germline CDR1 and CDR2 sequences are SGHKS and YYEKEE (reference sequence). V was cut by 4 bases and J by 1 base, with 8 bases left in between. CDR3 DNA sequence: TGTGCCAGCAGCAAACAGCAGAACACTGAAGCTTTCTTT. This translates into CASSKQQNTEAFF.

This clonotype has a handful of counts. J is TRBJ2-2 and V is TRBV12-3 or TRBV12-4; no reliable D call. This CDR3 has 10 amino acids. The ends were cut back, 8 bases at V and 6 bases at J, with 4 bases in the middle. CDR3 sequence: CASLAGELFF. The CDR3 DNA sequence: TGTGCCAGCCTCGCCGGGGAGCTGTTTTTT.

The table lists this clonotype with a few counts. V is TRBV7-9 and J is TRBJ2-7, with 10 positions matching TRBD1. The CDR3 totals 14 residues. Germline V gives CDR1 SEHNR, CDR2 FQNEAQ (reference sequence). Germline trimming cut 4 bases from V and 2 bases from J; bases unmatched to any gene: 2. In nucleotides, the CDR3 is TGTGCCAGCAGCTCGGACAGGGGGGCCTACGAGCAGTACTTC. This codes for CASSSDRGAYEQYF.

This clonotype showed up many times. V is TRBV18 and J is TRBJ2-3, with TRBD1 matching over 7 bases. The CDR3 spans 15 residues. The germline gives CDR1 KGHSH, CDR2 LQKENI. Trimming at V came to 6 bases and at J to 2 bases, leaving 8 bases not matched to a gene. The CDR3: CASSRNRGSTDTQYF. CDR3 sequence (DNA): TGTGCCAGCTCGAGGAACAGGGGCTCCACAGATACGCAGTATTTT.

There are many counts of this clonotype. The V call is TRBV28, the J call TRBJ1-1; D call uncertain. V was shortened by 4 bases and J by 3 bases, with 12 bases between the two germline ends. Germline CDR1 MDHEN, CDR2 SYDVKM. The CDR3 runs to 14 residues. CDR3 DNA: TGTGCCAGCAGTTCAATCCTAGAGGACACTGAAGCTTTCTTT. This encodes CASSSILEDTEAFF. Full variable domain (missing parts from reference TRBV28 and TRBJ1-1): DVKVTQSSRYLVKRTGEKVFLECVQDMDHENMFWYRQDPGLGLRLIYFSYDVKMKEKGDIPEGYSVSREKKERFSLILESASTNQTSMYLCASSSILEDTEAFFGQGTRLTVV.

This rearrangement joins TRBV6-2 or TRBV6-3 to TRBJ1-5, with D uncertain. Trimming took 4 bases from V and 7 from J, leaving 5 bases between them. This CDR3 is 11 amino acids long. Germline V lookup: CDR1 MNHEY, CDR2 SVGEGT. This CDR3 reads CASSSVQPQHF. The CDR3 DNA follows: TGTGCCAGCAGTTCCGTCCAGCCCCAGCATTTT.

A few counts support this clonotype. The CDR3, as DNA: TGTGCCAGCAGTGAATATCAGCCCCAGCATTTT. Its protein is CASSEYQPQHF. This sequence joins TRBV6-1 and TRBJ1-5; D unclear. This CDR3 comprises 11 residues. CDR1 is MNHNS and CDR2 is SASEGT in the germline V gene. Trimming took 2 bases from V and 5 from J, leaving 1 base between them.

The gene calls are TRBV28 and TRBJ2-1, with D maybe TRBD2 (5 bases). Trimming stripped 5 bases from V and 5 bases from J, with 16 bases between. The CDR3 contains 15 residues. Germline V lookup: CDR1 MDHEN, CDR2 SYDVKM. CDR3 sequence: CASSQSGWWDNEQFF. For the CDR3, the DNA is TGTGCCAGCAGTCAGTCGGGGTGGTGGGACAATGAGCAGTTCTTC. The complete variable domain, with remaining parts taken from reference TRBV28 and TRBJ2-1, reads DVKVTQSSRYLVKRTGEKVFLECVQDMDHENMFWYRQDPGLGLRLIYFSYDVKMKEKGDIPEGYSVSREKKERFSLILESASTNQTSMYLCASSQSGWWDNEQFFGPGTRLTVL.

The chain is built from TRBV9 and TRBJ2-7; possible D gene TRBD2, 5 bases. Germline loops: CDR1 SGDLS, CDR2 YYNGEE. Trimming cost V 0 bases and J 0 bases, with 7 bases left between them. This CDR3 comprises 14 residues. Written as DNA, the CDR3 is TGTGCCAGCAGCGTAGTTGGAGGCTCCTACGAGCAGTACTTC. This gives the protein CASSVVGGSYEQYF.

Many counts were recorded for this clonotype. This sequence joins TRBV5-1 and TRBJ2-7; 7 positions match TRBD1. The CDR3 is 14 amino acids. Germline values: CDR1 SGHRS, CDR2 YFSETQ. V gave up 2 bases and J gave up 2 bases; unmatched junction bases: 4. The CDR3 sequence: CASSFDQGAYEQYF. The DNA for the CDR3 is TGCGCCAGCAGCTTCGACCAGGGGGCCTACGAGCAGTACTTC.

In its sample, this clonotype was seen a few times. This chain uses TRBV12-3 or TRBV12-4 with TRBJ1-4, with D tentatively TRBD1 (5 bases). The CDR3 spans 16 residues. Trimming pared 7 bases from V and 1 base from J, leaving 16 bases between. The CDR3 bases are TGTGCCAGCACCCTGGTGGGGGGTAGAACTAATGAAAAACTGTTTTTT. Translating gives CASTLVGGRTNEKLFF.

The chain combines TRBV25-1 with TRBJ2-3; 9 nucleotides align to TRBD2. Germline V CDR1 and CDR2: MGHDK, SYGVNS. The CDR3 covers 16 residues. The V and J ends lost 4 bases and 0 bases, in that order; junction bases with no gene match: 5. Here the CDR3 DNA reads TGTGCCAGCAGTGCAAGACTAGCGGTTAGCACAGATACGCAGTATTTT. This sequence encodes CASSARLAVSTDTQYF.

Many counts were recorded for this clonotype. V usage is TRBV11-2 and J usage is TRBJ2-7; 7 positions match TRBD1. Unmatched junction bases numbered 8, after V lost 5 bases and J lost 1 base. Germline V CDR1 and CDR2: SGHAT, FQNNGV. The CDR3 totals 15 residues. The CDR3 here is CASSPRTGLSYEQYF. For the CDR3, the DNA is TGTGCCAGCAGCCCCAGGACAGGCCTGTCCTACGAGCAGTACTTC.

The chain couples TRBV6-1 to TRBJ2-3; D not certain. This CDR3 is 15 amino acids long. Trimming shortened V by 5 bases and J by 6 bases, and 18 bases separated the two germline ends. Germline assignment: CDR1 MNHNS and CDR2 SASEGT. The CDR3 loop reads CASSYKGNIADTQYF. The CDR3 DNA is TGTGCCAGCAGTTACAAAGGGAATATCGCCGATACGCAGTATTTT.

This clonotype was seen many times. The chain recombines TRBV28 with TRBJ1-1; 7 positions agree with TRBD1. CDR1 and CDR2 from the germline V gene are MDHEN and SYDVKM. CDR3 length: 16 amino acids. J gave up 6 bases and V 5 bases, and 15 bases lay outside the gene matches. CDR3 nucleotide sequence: TGTGCCAGCAGTCACCTCAGGGGGATTGGGTCCCCTGAAGCTTTCTTT. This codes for CASSHLRGIGSPEAFF.

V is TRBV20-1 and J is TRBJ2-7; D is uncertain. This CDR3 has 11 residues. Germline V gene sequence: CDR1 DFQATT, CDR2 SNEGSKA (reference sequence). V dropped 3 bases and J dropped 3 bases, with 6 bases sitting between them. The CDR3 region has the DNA TGCAGTGCTAGCGCTGTCTACGAGCAGTACTTC. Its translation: CSASAVYEQYF.

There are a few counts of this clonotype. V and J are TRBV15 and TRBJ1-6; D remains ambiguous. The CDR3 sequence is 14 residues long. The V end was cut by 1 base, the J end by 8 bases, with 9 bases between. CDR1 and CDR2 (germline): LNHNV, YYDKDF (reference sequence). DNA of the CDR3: TGTGCCACCAGCAGAGCGGGGAGAGATTCACCCCTCCACTTT. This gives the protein CATSRAGRDSPLHF.

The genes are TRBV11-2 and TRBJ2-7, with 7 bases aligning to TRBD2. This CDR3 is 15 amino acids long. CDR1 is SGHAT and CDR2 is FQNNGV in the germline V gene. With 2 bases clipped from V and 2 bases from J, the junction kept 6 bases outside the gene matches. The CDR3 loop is CASSLSGVDTYEQYF. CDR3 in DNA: TGTGCCAGCAGCTTAAGCGGGGTAGATACCTACGAGCAGTACTTC.

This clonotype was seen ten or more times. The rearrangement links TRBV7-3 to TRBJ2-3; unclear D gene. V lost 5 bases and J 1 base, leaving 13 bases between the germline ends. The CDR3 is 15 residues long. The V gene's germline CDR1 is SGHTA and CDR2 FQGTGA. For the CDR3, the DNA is TGTGCCAGCAGCCCCCGCCGTGGGGGCACAGATACGCAGTATTTT. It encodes CASSPRRGGTDTQYF.

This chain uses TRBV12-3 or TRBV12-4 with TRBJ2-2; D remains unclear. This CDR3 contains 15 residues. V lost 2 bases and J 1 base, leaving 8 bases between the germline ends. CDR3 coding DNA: TGTGCCAGCAGTTTAACCCCAGTGAACACCGGGGAGCTGTTTTTT. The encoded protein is CASSLTPVNTGELFF.

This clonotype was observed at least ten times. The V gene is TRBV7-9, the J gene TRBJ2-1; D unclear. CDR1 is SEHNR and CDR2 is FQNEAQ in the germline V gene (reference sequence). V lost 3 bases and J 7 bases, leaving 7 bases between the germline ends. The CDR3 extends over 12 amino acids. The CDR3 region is CASSFDENEQFF. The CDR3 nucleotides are TGTGCCAGCAGCTTTGATGAAAATGAGCAGTTCTTC.

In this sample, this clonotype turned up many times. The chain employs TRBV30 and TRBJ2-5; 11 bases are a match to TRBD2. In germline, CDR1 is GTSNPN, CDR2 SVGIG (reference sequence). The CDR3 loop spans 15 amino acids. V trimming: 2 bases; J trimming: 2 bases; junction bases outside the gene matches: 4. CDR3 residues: CAWSPASGGQETQYF. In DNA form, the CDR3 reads TGTGCCTGGAGTCCGGCTAGCGGGGGGCAAGAGACCCAGTACTTC. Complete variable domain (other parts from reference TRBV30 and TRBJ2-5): SQTIHQWPATLVQPVGSPLSLECTVEGTSNPNLYWYRQAAGRGLQLLFYSVGIGQISSEVPQNLSASRPQDRQFILSSKKLLLSDSGFYLCAWSPASGGQETQYFGPGTRLLVL.

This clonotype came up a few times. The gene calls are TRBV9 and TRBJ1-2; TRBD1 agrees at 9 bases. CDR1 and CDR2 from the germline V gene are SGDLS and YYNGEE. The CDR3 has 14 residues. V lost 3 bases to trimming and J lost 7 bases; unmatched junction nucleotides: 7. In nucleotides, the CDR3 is TGTGCCAGCAGCGGCTTAACAGGGGGCAGTGGCTACACCTTC. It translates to CASSGLTGGSGYTF.

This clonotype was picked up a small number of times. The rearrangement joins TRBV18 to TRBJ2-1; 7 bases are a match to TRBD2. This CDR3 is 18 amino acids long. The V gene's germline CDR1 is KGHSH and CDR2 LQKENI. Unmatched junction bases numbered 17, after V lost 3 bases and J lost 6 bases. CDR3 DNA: TGTGCCAGCTCACCGAGGCCGATAGCGGGCCCAACGGGCAATGAGCAGTTCTTC. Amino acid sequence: CASSPRPIAGPTGNEQFF.

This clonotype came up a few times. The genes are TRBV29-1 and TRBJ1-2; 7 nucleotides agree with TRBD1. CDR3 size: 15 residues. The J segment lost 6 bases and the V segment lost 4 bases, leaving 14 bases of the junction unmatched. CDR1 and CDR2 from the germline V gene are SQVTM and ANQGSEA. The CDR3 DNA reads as TGCAGCGTTGGCCCACAGGGGACATCTCGAAATGGCTACACCTTC. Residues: CSVGPQGTSRNGYTF.